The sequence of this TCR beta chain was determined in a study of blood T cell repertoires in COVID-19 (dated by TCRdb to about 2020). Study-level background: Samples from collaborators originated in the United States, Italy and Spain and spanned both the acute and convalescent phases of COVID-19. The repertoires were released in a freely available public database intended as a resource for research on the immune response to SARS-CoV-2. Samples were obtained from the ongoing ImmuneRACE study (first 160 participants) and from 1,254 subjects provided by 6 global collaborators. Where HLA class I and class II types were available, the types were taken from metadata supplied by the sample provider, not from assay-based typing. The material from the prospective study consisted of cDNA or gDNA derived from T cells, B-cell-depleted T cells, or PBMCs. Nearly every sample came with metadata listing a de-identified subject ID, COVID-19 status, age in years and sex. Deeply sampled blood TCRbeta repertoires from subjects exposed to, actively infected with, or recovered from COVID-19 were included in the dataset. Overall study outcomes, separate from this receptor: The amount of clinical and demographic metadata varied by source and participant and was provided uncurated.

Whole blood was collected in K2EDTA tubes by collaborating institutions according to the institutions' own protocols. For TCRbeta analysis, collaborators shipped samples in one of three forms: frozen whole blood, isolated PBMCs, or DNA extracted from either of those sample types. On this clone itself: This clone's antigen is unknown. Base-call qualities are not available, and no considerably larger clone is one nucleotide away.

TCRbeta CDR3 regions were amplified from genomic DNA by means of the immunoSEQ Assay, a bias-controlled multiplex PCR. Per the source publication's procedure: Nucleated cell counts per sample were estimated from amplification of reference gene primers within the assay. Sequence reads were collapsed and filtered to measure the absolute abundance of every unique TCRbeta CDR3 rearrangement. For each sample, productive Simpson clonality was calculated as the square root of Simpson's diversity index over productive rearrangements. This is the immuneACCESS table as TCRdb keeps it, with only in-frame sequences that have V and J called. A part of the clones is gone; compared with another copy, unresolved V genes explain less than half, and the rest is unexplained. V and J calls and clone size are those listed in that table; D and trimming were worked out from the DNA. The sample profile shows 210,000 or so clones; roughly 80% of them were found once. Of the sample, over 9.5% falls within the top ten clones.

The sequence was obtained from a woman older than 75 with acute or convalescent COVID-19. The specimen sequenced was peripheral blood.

The CDR3 sequence is CASSLGQGAVGETQYF. The nucleotide sequence reads as follows: TGTGCCAGCAGCTTGGGCCAGGGGGCCGTAGGAGAGACCCAGTACTTC. This chain is built from TRBV5-6 and TRBJ2-5, with 8 junctional bases fitting TRBD1. Sequences SGHDT (CDR1) and YYEEEE (CDR2) are obtained from the germline V gene. The CDR3 runs 16 residues from the cysteine to the phenylalanine. The read is trimmed to its CDR3 DNA, 48 bases read in frame from base 1. Germline trimming: 0 bases from V, 4 bases from J; junction bases outside gene matches: 8.